Listed below are T cell receptor beta chains from one sample, sequenced in a study of T-cell reconstitution after alpha-beta-depleted transplantation in children. Each CDR3 protein is one row after TCRdb ran MiXCR on the PCR reads. The table shows about 640,000 distinct CDR3 sequences, with 10% to 15% occurring only once. Sequenced here: PBMCs, mostly from graft donor cells, sampled 360 days after TCRalphabeta/CD19-depleted stem cell transplant. The receptors were gathered from a male patient between 5 and 17 years old who had a stem cell transplant for acute myeloid leukemia, so the T cells may come from the graft donor. The CDR3 runs from the conserved cysteine through the conserved F or W. The D gene is left open where the match is weak. Some rows mark clone size as missing; the rest say once, few, many or name a class of expanded clone.

-	TRBV7-3	TRBD1	TRBJ1-1	TGTGCCAGCAGCCCTAATAGACAGGGGATAGGTACTGAAGCTTTCTTT	CASSPNRQGIGTEAFF
few	TRBV2	-	TRBJ1-1	TGTGCCAGCAGTGACGGGCAGGGGCCCAACCGCCGCACTGAAGCTTTCTTT	CASSDGQGPNRRTEAFF
few	TRBV7-3	TRBD2	TRBJ2-7	TGTGCCAGCAGCTTAATTGCTAGCGGGCCTAACGGGCAGTACTTC	CASSLIASGPNGQYF
-	TRBV24-1	TRBD1	TRBJ2-7	TGTGCCACCAGTACCGGGACAGGGTACGAGCAGTACTTC	CATSTGTGYEQYF
-	TRBV3-1	-	TRBJ1-3	TGTGCCAGTTCTTCCGCGAACACCATATATTTT	CASSSANTIYF
few	TRBV24-1	-	TRBJ2-2	TGTGCCACCAGTGATTGGCCCCAGACAGGGAACACCGGGGAGCTGTTTTTT	CATSDWPQTGNTGELFF
-	TRBV6-5	-	TRBJ2-3	TGTGCCAGCAGTTACTCGTGGTCGGGGGTGGGAGATACGCAGTATTTT	CASSYSWSGVGDTQYF
many	TRBV7-2	-	TRBJ2-4	TGTGCCAGCAGCTTAGCTCCTACAATGAATGCAAGGAAGGCCAAAAACATTCAGTACTTC	CASSLAPTMNARKAKNIQYF
-	TRBV5-1	TRBD1	TRBJ2-6	TGCGCCAGCAGCTTGGTGGGACAGGGCCACTCTGGGGCCAACGTCCTGACTTTC	CASSLVGQGHSGANVLTF
many	TRBV4-2	-	TRBJ2-6	TGTGCCAGCAGCCATTTGTTATCTGGGGCCAACGTCCTGACTTTC	CASSHLLSGANVLTF
-	TRBV4-3	TRBD1	TRBJ2-7	TGCGCCAGCAGCCAAGCAGACAGGGACGGCTACGAGCAGTACTTC	CASSQADRDGYEQYF
-	TRBV4-3	-	TRBJ2-5	TGCGCCAGCAGCCGCGGCTTGGTAGAGACCCAGTACTTC	CASSRGLVETQYF
many	TRBV7-9	-	TRBJ2-7	TGTGCCAGCAGCTTAGGGGGCAGCGCCTACGAGCAGTACTTC	CASSLGGSAYEQYF
-	TRBV5-1	TRBD2	TRBJ2-5	TGCGCCAGCAGCTTTATGCAGATAGCGGGAAGAGAGACCCAGTACTTC	CASSFMQIAGRETQYF
few	TRBV6-4	TRBD2	TRBJ2-1	TGTGCCAGCAGTGACTCGAGGACTAGCGGGAGGTTTGAGCAGTTCTTC	CASSDSRTSGRFEQFF
many	TRBV2	TRBD2	TRBJ2-1	TGTGCCAGCAGTGAGGTTCGTCTAGCGGACAATGAGCAGTTCTTC	CASSEVRLADNEQFF
-	TRBV28	TRBD1	TRBJ1-5	TGTGCCAGCAGTTTGAGAAGGGGGCCGGGCAATCAGCCCCAGCATTTT	CASSLRRGPGNQPQHF
-	TRBV29-1	-	TRBJ2-7	TGCAGCGCGGTGGGGGGGCTCTACGAGCAGTACTTC	CSAVGGLYEQYF
few	TRBV2	TRBD2	TRBJ2-5	TGTGCCAGCAGTGGCCAGCGGGAGCGGTGGGAGACCCAGTACTTC	CASSGQRERWETQYF
once	TRBV9	TRBD2	TRBJ2-7	TGTGCCAGCAGCGTAGCGGGACTAGCACTAAGTACCTACGAGCAGTACTTC	CASSVAGLALSTYEQYF
-	TRBV30	TRBD1	TRBJ2-7	TGTGCCTGGAGTCCCGGGACAGGACTCTACGAGCAGTACTTC	CAWSPGTGLYEQYF
-	TRBV9	TRBD2	TRBJ2-1	TGTGCCAGCAGCACCGGGACTAGCAGCCAGGGGTTC	CASSTGTSSQGF
few	TRBV21-1	-	TRBJ2-1	TGTGCCAGCAGCAAAGCCCATTTACATAGGACTAGCGGGAGCATCAATGAGCAGTTCTTC	CASSKAHLHRTSGSINEQFF
few	TRBV20-1	-	TRBJ2-5	TGCAGTGCTAGGGGTGGGCAACAAGAGACCCAGTACTTC	CSARGGQQETQYF
-	TRBV6-1	-	TRBJ2-7	TGTGCCAGCAGTGCAAACGTGGGGGGCAAAAAGTACTTC	CASSANVGGKKYF
few	TRBV6-5	TRBD1	TRBJ2-5	TGTGCCAGCAGCTCCGGGACAGCGTACCAAGAGACCCAGTACTTC	CASSSGTAYQETQYF
-	TRBV12-3/TRBV12-4	TRBD1	TRBJ1-5	TGTGCCAGCAGCAAGACAGGGATCAATCAGCCCCAGCATTTT	CASSKTGINQPQHF
-	TRBV20-1	-	TRBJ1-5	TGCAGTGCCCTCGTGCAGTACGGTCAGCCCCAGCATTTT	CSALVQYGQPQHF
many	TRBV9	TRBD1	TRBJ1-1	TGTGCCAGCAAGACAACAGGGGGGCCAGGAGAAGCTTTCTTT	CASKTTGGPGEAFF
few	TRBV7-9	-	TRBJ2-5	TGTGCCAGCAGCTTAGACATTCAAGAGACCCAGTACTTC	CASSLDIQETQYF
-	TRBV6-1	-	TRBJ2-7	TGTGCCAGCAGTGAAAGGGGAGTCGGCTACGAGCAGTACTTC	CASSERGVGYEQYF
few	TRBV24-1	TRBD1	TRBJ2-5	TGTGCCACCAGTGACCCAGTCCCGGGACAGGGACCGGAGACCCAGTACTTC	CATSDPVPGQGPETQYF
few	TRBV24-1	-	TRBJ2-7	TGTGCCACCAGTGATGGGACGGGGAAGATCTCCTACGAGCAGTACTTC	CATSDGTGKISYEQYF